This entry concerns a single T cell receptor beta chain. Antigen: not known. The record originates from a study of cytomegalovirus exposure and HLA in healthy donors. Study results and limitations: Later analysis suggested most CMV-associated TCR beta chains were HLA-restricted. Three of the chains that were CMV-associated were confirmed in vitro to be specific for CMV antigens.

13 Jbeta primers and 60 Vbeta primers were used for the PCR. The method was immunoSEQ multiplex PCR; TCRdb's version includes in-frame clones alone and lacks a portion of them. Among fewer than 40,000 clones listed, about nine tenths were seen once. The CDR3 runs 14 residues. J is TRBJ2-5 and V is TRBV21-1; TRBD1 reflects the table's D call only, with no check against the DNA. TRBV21-1 is a pseudogene segment. The source material was PBMCs. This clonotype was sampled from a middle-aged woman in good health and CMV-seropositive. The CDR3 coding sequence is TGTGCCAGCAGCTACGGGACACAGGGAGAGACCCAGTACTTC. It specifies CASSYGTQGETQYF.